This T cell receptor (beta chain) was identified during a study of blood T cell repertoires in COVID-19. Study-level information: Researchers got acute and convalescent COVID-19 samples from the United States, Italy and Spain.

The protocol was immunoSEQ multiplex PCR, while the TCRdb copy is restricted to in-frame clones and leaves out a portion. Among 80,000 to 95,000 clones listed, roughly 80% were seen once. The sequence came from a woman older than 75 with active or convalescent COVID-19. Sequencing used peripheral blood.

The CDR3 region has the DNA TGCAGCGTTGCGGGGGACGGCGGCTATGGCTACACCTTC. Its translation is CSVAGDGGYGYTF. The rearrangement uses TRBV29-1 and TRBJ1-2, with D perhaps TRBD1 (5 bases). Trimming shortened V by 4 bases and J by 4 bases, and 13 bases separated the two germline ends. From germline, CDR1 is SQVTM and CDR2 ANQGSEA. The CDR3 is 13 residues long.